Listed below are T cell receptor beta chains from one sample, sequenced in a study of T-cell reconstitution after alpha-beta-depleted transplantation in children. TCRdb reprocessed the PCR reads via MiXCR and lists one record per CDR3 protein. Found here are about 210,000 distinct CDR3 sequences, more than 15% of them singletons; the top ten hold about 41%. The material was PBMCs, mostly from graft donor cells, obtained 360 days after TCRalphabeta/CD19-depleted stem cell transplant. The receptors come from a male patient aged 2-10 years who had a stem cell transplant for acute lymphoblastic leukemia, so the T cells may come from the graft donor. The CDR3 runs from the conserved cysteine through the conserved F or W. A D gene is named only where the DNA matches it firmly. Part of the rows lack a size; the others show once, few, many or a class for expanded clones.

j_gene: TRBJ1-5; d_gene: .; abundance: many; v_gene: TRBV25-1; CDR3nt: TGTGCCAGCAGCGTTCGACAGGTCAAGCAGCCCCAGCATTTT; CDR3aa: CASSVRQVKQPQHF
j_gene: TRBJ2-1; d_gene: TRBD1; abundance: many; v_gene: TRBV4-1; CDR3nt: TGCGCCAGCAGCCCCCACGGGACAGGGCCCTACAATGAGCAGTTCTTC; CDR3aa: CASSPHGTGPYNEQFF
j_gene: TRBJ1-1; d_gene: .; abundance: .; v_gene: TRBV7-2; CDR3nt: TGTGCCAGCAGCCCCCTGGCTTTGGGGGTAACTGAAGCTTTCTTT; CDR3aa: CASSPLALGVTEAFF
j_gene: TRBJ2-1; d_gene: TRBD1; abundance: few; v_gene: TRBV7-2; CDR3nt: TGTGCCAGCAGCTTGGACAGGCCCTCTACCAATGAGCAGTTCTTC; CDR3aa: CASSLDRPSTNEQFF
j_gene: TRBJ2-7; d_gene: .; abundance: many; v_gene: TRBV29-1; CDR3nt: TGCAGCGCCGGGACCCCGCGCAGATACGAGCAGTACTTC; CDR3aa: CSAGTPRRYEQYF
j_gene: TRBJ2-3; d_gene: TRBD2; abundance: few; v_gene: TRBV28; CDR3nt: TGTGCCAGCAGCGACCACCCTAGCGGGGGGAGCGCAGATACGCAGTATTTT; CDR3aa: CASSDHPSGGSADTQYF
j_gene: TRBJ2-5; d_gene: .; abundance: .; v_gene: TRBV12-3/TRBV12-4; CDR3nt: TGTGCCAGCAGTCCAGGGTTCAAGACCCAGTACTTC; CDR3aa: CASSPGFKTQYF
j_gene: TRBJ2-1; d_gene: .; abundance: .; v_gene: TRBV5-5; CDR3nt: TGTGCCAGCAGCTTGAGGACCTCCTACAATGAGCAGTTCTTC; CDR3aa: CASSLRTSYNEQFF
j_gene: TRBJ2-5; d_gene: .; abundance: once; v_gene: TRBV6-1; CDR3nt: TGTGCCAGCAGTCGGTCAGGGTGGAATCAGGAGACCCAGTACTTC; CDR3aa: CASSRSGWNQETQYF
j_gene: TRBJ2-1; d_gene: TRBD1; abundance: .; v_gene: TRBV19; CDR3nt: TGTGCCAGTAGTACGGACAGGGCCGGGGAGCAGTTCTTC; CDR3aa: CASSTDRAGEQFF
j_gene: TRBJ2-1; d_gene: TRBD1; abundance: .; v_gene: TRBV3-1; CDR3nt: TGTGCCAGCAGCCCGGCCGACAGGGCCCCACTCCACAATGAGCAGTTCTTC; CDR3aa: CASSPADRAPLHNEQFF
j_gene: TRBJ2-7; d_gene: .; abundance: few; v_gene: TRBV7-9; CDR3nt: TGTGCCAGCAGCTTATTGGGGTCACGGGGTGACGAGCAGTACTTC; CDR3aa: CASSLLGSRGDEQYF
j_gene: TRBJ2-7; d_gene: .; abundance: .; v_gene: TRBV28; CDR3nt: TGTGCCACCCAGACCCAGGTGCATGAGCAGTACTTC; CDR3aa: CATQTQVHEQYF
j_gene: TRBJ2-2; d_gene: TRBD1; abundance: .; v_gene: TRBV7-6; CDR3nt: TGTGCCAGCAGCATTGGAAACAGGGGGACCGGGGAGCTGTTTTTT; CDR3aa: CASSIGNRGTGELFF
j_gene: TRBJ2-1; d_gene: .; abundance: .; v_gene: TRBV12-3/TRBV12-4; CDR3nt: TGTGCCAGCAGCTCGGGGCGAACCTCCTACAATGAGCAGTTCTTC; CDR3aa: CASSSGRTSYNEQFF
j_gene: TRBJ1-1; d_gene: .; abundance: .; v_gene: TRBV7-4; CDR3nt: TGTGCCAGCAGCTTAGTTTTTCTTGTCCCTCCCGCTGAAGCTTTCTTT; CDR3aa: CASSLVFLVPPAEAFF
j_gene: TRBJ1-5; d_gene: .; abundance: .; v_gene: TRBV2; CDR3nt: TGTGCCAGCAGTGATCGGGGCCTCAATCAGCCCCAGCATTTT; CDR3aa: CASSDRGLNQPQHF
j_gene: TRBJ2-2; d_gene: TRBD2; abundance: once; v_gene: TRBV6-1; CDR3nt: TGTGCCAGCAGTGAATACGGTAGCGGGGGCAACACCGGGGAGCTGTTTTTT; CDR3aa: CASSEYGSGGNTGELFF
j_gene: TRBJ1-1; d_gene: .; abundance: .; v_gene: TRBV5-1; CDR3nt: TGCGCCAGCAGCGAGCAGCTGAACACTGAAGCTTTCTTT; CDR3aa: CASSEQLNTEAFF
j_gene: TRBJ2-5; d_gene: TRBD1; abundance: .; v_gene: TRBV5-1; CDR3nt: TGCGCCAGCAGCTTCCGGGGACAGGGGACGGAGACCCAGTACTTC; CDR3aa: CASSFRGQGTETQYF
j_gene: TRBJ1-5; d_gene: .; abundance: many; v_gene: TRBV18; CDR3nt: TGTGCCAGCTCACCGAGGCAAAGCAGTCAGCCCCAGCATTTT; CDR3aa: CASSPRQSSQPQHF
j_gene: TRBJ2-5; d_gene: .; abundance: .; v_gene: TRBV4-3; CDR3nt: TGCGCCAGCAGCCCTGTAAAGGGGGAAGAGACCCAGTACTTC; CDR3aa: CASSPVKGEETQYF
j_gene: TRBJ2-5; d_gene: .; abundance: .; v_gene: TRBV29-1; CDR3nt: TGCAGCGCCGAGTGGGACTGGGACCAAGAGACCCAGTACTTC; CDR3aa: CSAEWDWDQETQYF
j_gene: TRBJ1-2; d_gene: TRBD1; abundance: .; v_gene: TRBV5-6; CDR3nt: TGTGCCAGCAGCCTACCCGGGACAGGGATAGGTGGCTACACCTTC; CDR3aa: CASSLPGTGIGGYTF
j_gene: TRBJ2-6; d_gene: .; abundance: .; v_gene: TRBV9; CDR3nt: TGTGCCAGCAGCCATGACACTGGGGCCAACGTCCTGACTTTC; CDR3aa: CASSHDTGANVLTF
j_gene: TRBJ2-7; d_gene: .; abundance: few; v_gene: TRBV18; CDR3nt: TGTGCCAGCTCACGGTCCGCCGGAAAAACCTACGAGCAGTACTTC; CDR3aa: CASSRSAGKTYEQYF
j_gene: TRBJ2-7; d_gene: .; abundance: few; v_gene: TRBV29-1; CDR3nt: TGCAGCGTTGCGAAGGGACAACCCTACGAGCAGTACTTC; CDR3aa: CSVAKGQPYEQYF
j_gene: TRBJ2-5; d_gene: TRBD2; abundance: once; v_gene: TRBV30; CDR3nt: TGTGCCTGGAGTCCTACTAGCGGGGGAGAGACCCAGTACTTC; CDR3aa: CAWSPTSGGETQYF
j_gene: TRBJ1-6; d_gene: TRBD1; abundance: many; v_gene: TRBV12-3/TRBV12-4; CDR3nt: TGTGCCAGCAGTTTACGACAGGGTCACTATAATTCACCCCTCCACTTT; CDR3aa: CASSLRQGHYNSPLHF
j_gene: TRBJ1-1; d_gene: .; abundance: few; v_gene: TRBV29-1; CDR3nt: TGCAGCGTTGAGTCCCTGTATGGGGCCACTGAAGCTTTCTTT; CDR3aa: CSVESLYGATEAFF
j_gene: TRBJ2-1; d_gene: .; abundance: few; v_gene: TRBV20-1; CDR3nt: TGCAGTGCTAGAGGTTTGCTAGGGGGCAATGAGCAGTTCTTC; CDR3aa: CSARGLLGGNEQFF
j_gene: TRBJ1-2; d_gene: .; abundance: few; v_gene: TRBV12-3/TRBV12-4; CDR3nt: TGTGCCAGCAGTGCTCAGGGTCCGTATGGCTACACCTTC; CDR3aa: CASSAQGPYGYTF
j_gene: TRBJ2-3; d_gene: TRBD2; abundance: few; v_gene: TRBV5-4; CDR3nt: TGTGCCAGCAGCTTGCCTCCGCTACTAGCGGGGGGGCCGTCAGATACGCAGTATTTT; CDR3aa: CASSLPPLLAGGPSDTQYF
j_gene: TRBJ2-1; d_gene: TRBD2; abundance: .; v_gene: TRBV5-4; CDR3nt: TGTGCCAGCAGCACAAGACTAGCGGGAGTCAATGAGCAGTTCTTC; CDR3aa: CASSTRLAGVNEQFF
j_gene: TRBJ1-1; d_gene: .; abundance: few; v_gene: TRBV9; CDR3nt: TGTGCCAGCAGCGTAGGGTCAGGCGGGGGCCCTGAAGCTTTCTTT; CDR3aa: CASSVGSGGGPEAFF
j_gene: TRBJ1-1; d_gene: .; abundance: .; v_gene: TRBV12-5; CDR3nt: TGTGCTAGTGGCCCCCGGGCCGAGGACGGGGACGACACTGAAGCTTTCTTT; CDR3aa: CASGPRAEDGDDTEAFF
j_gene: TRBJ2-2; d_gene: TRBD2; abundance: .; v_gene: TRBV9; CDR3nt: TGTGCCAGCAGCCCGCAGGGAGCGGGGGGTACATCCTTCACCGGGGAGCTGTTTTTT; CDR3aa: CASSPQGAGGTSFTGELFF
j_gene: TRBJ2-1; d_gene: .; abundance: .; v_gene: TRBV24-1; CDR3nt: TGTGCCACCGTCCGGAGGCCGCAACCCAATGAGCAGTTCTTC; CDR3aa: CATVRRPQPNEQFF
j_gene: TRBJ2-1; d_gene: .; abundance: few; v_gene: TRBV19; CDR3nt: TGTGCCAGTAGTATAACTCCGGACCACGAGCAGTTCTTC; CDR3aa: CASSITPDHEQFF
j_gene: TRBJ2-1; d_gene: .; abundance: .; v_gene: TRBV6-5; CDR3nt: TGTGCCAGCAGTTACGGCAGGGAGCCCTCCTACAATGAGCAGTTCTTC; CDR3aa: CASSYGREPSYNEQFF
j_gene: TRBJ2-4; d_gene: TRBD1; abundance: .; v_gene: TRBV5-1; CDR3nt: TGCGCCAGCAGCCCCACGACAGGGATAGGTTACATTCAGTACTTC; CDR3aa: CASSPTTGIGYIQYF
j_gene: TRBJ2-7; d_gene: .; abundance: .; v_gene: TRBV12-3/TRBV12-4; CDR3nt: TGTGCCAGCAGCCCGGGACTCCCCGCCACCTACGAGCAGTACTTC; CDR3aa: CASSPGLPATYEQYF
j_gene: TRBJ2-5; d_gene: TRBD1; abundance: .; v_gene: TRBV20-1; CDR3nt: TGCAGTGCTAGAGGGAACAGGGGGCGGGAGACCCAGTACTTC; CDR3aa: CSARGNRGRETQYF
j_gene: TRBJ2-7; d_gene: .; abundance: .; v_gene: TRBV7-2; CDR3nt: TGTGCCAGCACCAAATCCGGGCCAGAGTACGAGCAGTACTTC; CDR3aa: CASTKSGPEYEQYF
j_gene: TRBJ2-7; d_gene: TRBD2; abundance: few; v_gene: TRBV4-3; CDR3nt: TGCGCCAGCAGCCAAGTTCGAGGGACTAGCGGGAAAATCATTTACGAGCAGTACTTC; CDR3aa: CASSQVRGTSGKIIYEQYF
j_gene: TRBJ2-2; d_gene: .; abundance: .; v_gene: TRBV5-1; CDR3nt: TGCGCCAGCAACCTCCGGGACGGTTACACCGGGGAGCTGTTTTTT; CDR3aa: CASNLRDGYTGELFF
j_gene: TRBJ1-4; d_gene: .; abundance: few; v_gene: TRBV5-1; CDR3nt: TGCGCCAGCAGCAACCAAGGGGGGGGCGCGGAAGAAAAACTGTTTTTT; CDR3aa: CASSNQGGGAEEKLFF
j_gene: TRBJ2-1; d_gene: TRBD2; abundance: many; v_gene: TRBV7-2; CDR3nt: TGTGCCAGCAGCTCAATACTAGCGTCAAGCTCCTACAATGAGCAGTTCTTC; CDR3aa: CASSSILASSSYNEQFF
j_gene: TRBJ2-1; d_gene: .; abundance: .; v_gene: TRBV7-8; CDR3nt: TGTGCCAGCAGGGAGAATCAAGCCGGGCTTCTCTACAATGAGCAGTTCTTC; CDR3aa: CASRENQAGLLYNEQFF
j_gene: TRBJ1-1; d_gene: TRBD1; abundance: .; v_gene: TRBV12-3/TRBV12-4; CDR3nt: TGTGCCAGCACCCCCGGACAGGGAACCAGTGAAGCTTTCTTT; CDR3aa: CASTPGQGTSEAFF
j_gene: TRBJ2-3; d_gene: .; abundance: many; v_gene: TRBV6-2/TRBV6-3; CDR3nt: TGTGCCAGCAGTTACGTTGTGAGGGGAACGCAGTATTTT; CDR3aa: CASSYVVRGTQYF
j_gene: TRBJ2-1; d_gene: .; abundance: many; v_gene: TRBV6-5; CDR3nt: TGTGCCAGCAACGGAGGAGGTGAGCAGTTCTTC; CDR3aa: CASNGGGEQFF
j_gene: TRBJ1-5; d_gene: TRBD1; abundance: few; v_gene: TRBV20-1; CDR3nt: TGCAGTGCTCCTACCGACAGGGTCTGGGGTAGCAATCAGCCCCAGCATTTT; CDR3aa: CSAPTDRVWGSNQPQHF